A selection of T cell receptor beta chains follows, all from one sample in a study of blood T cell repertoires in COVID-19. Using immunoSEQ multiplex PCR, the repertoire was profiled, and TCRdb retains in-frame clones only, with some absent. Of approximately 300,000 clones in the sample, approximately 84% were seen once. Input material: PBMCs or T cells enriched from blood (not recorded which). All receptors come from a young woman who had recovered from COVID-19. Each CDR3 is given with its conserved first and last residue. The D gene is left open where the match is weak. Clone size is shown for a subset of rows, as once, few, many or a class of expanded clone.

size: .
D: TRBD2
J: TRBJ2-3
V: TRBV20-1
length: 14
DNA: TGCAGTGCTAGTACTAGCGGGAGAGGAGATACGCAGTATTTT
CDR3: CSASTSGRGDTQYF

size: .
D: TRBD2
J: TRBJ2-5
V: TRBV5-4
length: 11
DNA: TGTGCGACGGGGGGGCAAGAGACCCAGTACTTC
CDR3: CATGGQETQYF

size: .
D: TRBD2
J: TRBJ2-7
V: TRBV18
length: 15
DNA: TGTGCCAGCTCACCAACGACTAGCGGGACCTACGAGCAGTACTTC
CDR3: CASSPTTSGTYEQYF

size: .
D: .
J: TRBJ1-5
V: TRBV24-1
length: 14
DNA: TGTGCCACCAGTGATTTTGGGTCTAGGCAGCCCCAGCATTTT
CDR3: CATSDFGSRQPQHF

size: once
D: TRBD2
J: TRBJ2-7
V: TRBV30
length: 11
DNA: TGTGCCAGGACTAGTGGCTACGAGCAGTACTTC
CDR3: CARTSGYEQYF

size: .
D: .
J: TRBJ1-2
V: TRBV28
length: 16
DNA: TGTGCCAGCACCCACCTGACTTTGACAGGACGACAGGGCTACACCTTC
CDR3: CASTHLTLTGRQGYTF

size: .
D: .
J: TRBJ2-1
V: TRBV4-1
length: 14
DNA: TGCGCCAGCAGCCCCCGGGATTACCAAAATGAGCAGTTCTTC
CDR3: CASSPRDYQNEQFF

size: .
D: .
J: TRBJ1-1
V: TRBV11-2
length: 11
DNA: TGTGCCAGCAGCTTATTTAATGAAGCTTTCTTT
CDR3: CASSLFNEAFF

size: .
D: TRBD2
J: TRBJ2-7
V: TRBV7-8
length: 17
DNA: TGTGCCAGCAGCTTATTCAGGCTAGCGGGGCAGTCCTACGAGCAGTACTTC
CDR3: CASSLFRLAGQSYEQYF

size: .
D: TRBD1
J: TRBJ2-7
V: TRBV30
length: 15
DNA: TGTGCCTGGAGTGTAGGGTCAGGGGGCTGGTACGAGCAGTACTTC
CDR3: CAWSVGSGGWYEQYF

size: .
D: TRBD1
J: TRBJ1-4
V: TRBV2
length: 15
DNA: TGTGCCAGCACCGGACAGGCGGTATCTAATGAAAAACTGTTTTTT
CDR3: CASTGQAVSNEKLFF

size: few
D: TRBD1
J: TRBJ1-3
V: TRBV5-4
length: 15
DNA: TGTGCCAGCAGCCGGACAGGGGGCACGGGAAACACCATATATTTT
CDR3: CASSRTGGTGNTIYF

size: .
D: TRBD2
J: TRBJ2-3
V: TRBV7-3
length: 15
DNA: TGTGCCAGCAGCTTAGCGGGAGCAAGCACAGATACGCAGTATTTT
CDR3: CASSLAGASTDTQYF

size: .
D: .
J: TRBJ2-1
V: TRBV6-6
length: 13
DNA: TGTGCCAGCAGGGACCAGGGCTACAATGAGCAGTTCTTC
CDR3: CASRDQGYNEQFF

size: .
D: .
J: TRBJ1-5
V: TRBV20-1
length: 13
DNA: TGCAGTGCTAGTGGCACGGGAAATCAGCCCCAGCATTTT
CDR3: CSASGTGNQPQHF

size: .
D: .
J: TRBJ1-6
V: TRBV10-2
length: 14
DNA: TGCGCCAGCAGTGAACAGCTATATAATTCACCCCTCCACTTT
CDR3: CASSEQLYNSPLHF

size: .
D: .
J: TRBJ2-1
V: TRBV6-5
length: 13
DNA: TGTGCCAGCAGGTTGCAGAGGGAAAACGAGCAGTTCTTC
CDR3: CASRLQRENEQFF